The rows below give T cell receptor beta chains drawn from one sample of a study of blood T cells in healthy people across ages. TCRdb called the 5' RACE reads again in MiXCR, with one record for every CDR3 protein. The top ten clones hold over 15% of a sample with approximately 700,000 distinct CDR3 sequences, approximately 30% of them seen once. Sequencing input: blood. The source of these receptors is a woman aged 80 or over in good health. The CDR3 runs from the conserved cysteine through the conserved F or W. A D gene is named only where the DNA matches it firmly. The size field is filled for only some rows; it gives once, few, many or a size class.

CDR3,DNA,size,V,D,J
CASSQGGSGLRTDTQYF,TGTGCCAGCAGCCAAGGGGGGTCGGGACTACGCACAGATACGCAGTATTTT,many,TRBV4-2,TRBD2,TRBJ2-3
CSARGGLGVNEQFF,TGCAGTGCTAGGGGGGGTCTAGGAGTAAATGAGCAGTTCTTC,many,TRBV20-1,-,TRBJ2-1
CSATSTRTDTQYF,TGCAGTGCTACGAGTACTCGCACCGATACGCAGTATTTT,many,TRBV20-1,-,TRBJ2-3
CASSSQGIQETQYF,TGTGCCAGCAGCTCTCAGGGGATCCAAGAGACCCAGTACTTC,many,TRBV7-7,-,TRBJ2-5
CASGLPAGLAWYTQYF,TGTGCTAGTGGTTTGCCCGCGGGACTAGCATGGTATACGCAGTATTTT,many,TRBV12-5,TRBD2,TRBJ2-3
CSAYRGLSTTEAFF,TGCAGTGCTTACAGGGGATTGTCTACCACTGAAGCTTTCTTT,many,TRBV20-1,TRBD1,TRBJ1-1
CAWSVWGTESADTQYF,TGTGCCTGGAGTGTATGGGGGACCGAGTCCGCAGATACGCAGTATTTT,many,TRBV30,-,TRBJ2-3
CASSPQSTGELFF,TGTGCCAGCTCACCACAGAGCACCGGGGAGCTGTTTTTT,few,TRBV18,-,TRBJ2-2
CASSTWDSPLHF,TGTGCCAGCAGTACCTGGGATTCACCCCTCCACTTT,many,TRBV12-3/TRBV12-4,-,TRBJ1-6
CASSSLHGGAKNIQYF,TGTGCCAGCAGCTCCCTTCACGGTGGTGCCAAAAACATTCAGTACTTC,many,TRBV11-2,-,TRBJ2-4
CASSSLRQGQPQHF,TGTGCCAGCAGTTCCCTCCGTCAGGGACAGCCCCAGCATTTT,many,TRBV12-3/TRBV12-4,-,TRBJ1-5
CASSLFSLNNEQFF,TGTGCCAGCAGCTTATTTTCACTAAACAATGAGCAGTTCTTC,many,TRBV7-2,-,TRBJ2-1
CATSDGNSQYF,TGTGCCACCAGTGATGGAAATTCGCAGTACTTC,many,TRBV24-1,-,TRBJ2-7
CASGLLRASTDTQYF,TGTGCCAGCGGCTTACTTAGGGCTAGCACAGATACGCAGTATTTT,-,TRBV7-2,-,TRBJ2-3
CASSLQDRGSGNEQFF,TGTGCCAGCAGTTTACAGGACAGGGGGAGTGGCAATGAGCAGTTCTTC,many,TRBV27,TRBD1,TRBJ2-1
CASSPGSAGYTF,TGCGCCAGCAGCCCCGGGTCAGCGGGCTACACCTTC,many,TRBV5-1,-,TRBJ1-2
CASSFGAERAPLHF,TGTGCCAGCAGCTTCGGGGCGGAAAGGGCACCCCTCCACTTT,-,TRBV11-2,-,TRBJ1-6
CASSEGSSRHNEQFF,TGTGCCAGCAGTGAGGGATCTTCGAGGCACAATGAGCAGTTCTTC,few,TRBV6-4,-,TRBJ2-1
CASSEQSYYGYTF,TGTGCCAGCAGCGAACAGAGCTACTATGGCTACACCTTC,few,TRBV6-5,-,TRBJ1-2
CASSSDRDLNTEAFF,TGTGCCAGCAGTTCCGACAGAGACTTGAACACTGAGGCTTTCTTT,-,TRBV6-5,-,TRBJ1-1
CASSVLAGGYEQFF,TGTGCCAGCAGTGTACTAGCGGGGGGCTATGAGCAGTTCTTC,-,TRBV28,TRBD2,TRBJ2-1
CAFLAGTGLYEQYF,TGTGCCTTCTTAGCCGGGACAGGATTATACGAGCAGTACTTC,many,TRBV30,TRBD1,TRBJ2-7
CASSDRGANEKLFF,TGTGCCAGCTCCGACAGGGGGGCTAATGAAAAACTGTTTTTT,many,TRBV18,TRBD1,TRBJ1-4
CASSFSRGDRFRAFF,TGTGCCAGCAGCTTTTCCCGGGGGGACCGTTTTCGAGCTTTCTTT,-,TRBV7-2,-,TRBJ1-1
CASSYSTGKQYF,TGTGCCAGCAGTTACTCGACAGGGAAGCAGTACTTC,-,TRBV6-5,TRBD1,TRBJ2-5
CASSYRGNEQFF,TGTGCCAGCAGTTATAGGGGCAATGAGCAGTTCTTC,many,TRBV6-5,-,TRBJ2-1
CATSETGGTQYF,TGTGCCACCAGTGAGACAGGGGGTACGCAGTATTTT,-,TRBV24-1,TRBD1,TRBJ2-3
CSARDHSGGAKNIQYF,TGCAGTGCTAGAGATCATTCGGGGGGTGCCAAAAACATTCAGTACTTC,many,TRBV20-1,TRBD2,TRBJ2-4
CASSTRQGTGTDTQYF,TGTGCCAGCAGCACACGACAGGGCACAGGCACAGATACGCAGTATTTT,-,TRBV7-2,TRBD1,TRBJ2-3
CASSFWALGQNNEQFF,TGTGCCAGCAGCTTCTGGGCCCTAGGACAGAACAATGAGCAGTTCTTC,few,TRBV7-9,-,TRBJ2-1
CSVEGQDYGYTF,TGCAGCGTGGAAGGACAGGACTATGGCTACACCTTC,-,TRBV29-1,TRBD1,TRBJ1-2
CASSPGRRDEQFF,TGTGCCAGCAGTCCGGGCCGGCGGGATGAGCAGTTCTTC,many,TRBV28,-,TRBJ2-1
CASSQDSRGMDTQYF,TGCGCCAGCAGCCAAGATTCAAGAGGGATGGATACGCAGTATTTT,many,TRBV4-1,-,TRBJ2-3
CSAKETSRYEQYF,TGCAGTGCTAAGGAGACTAGCCGGTACGAGCAGTACTTC,few,TRBV20-1,TRBD2,TRBJ2-7